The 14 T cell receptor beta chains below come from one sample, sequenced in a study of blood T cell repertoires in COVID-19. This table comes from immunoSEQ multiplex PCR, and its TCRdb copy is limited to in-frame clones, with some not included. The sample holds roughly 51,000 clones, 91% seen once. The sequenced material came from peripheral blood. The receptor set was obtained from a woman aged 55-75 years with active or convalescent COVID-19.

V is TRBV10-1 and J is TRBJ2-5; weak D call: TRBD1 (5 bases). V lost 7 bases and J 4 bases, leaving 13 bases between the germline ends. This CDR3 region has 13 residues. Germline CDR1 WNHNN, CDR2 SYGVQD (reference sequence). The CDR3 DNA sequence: TGCGCCAGCATGACCCAGGGCGGAGAGACCCAGTACTTC. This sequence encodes CASMTQGGETQYF.

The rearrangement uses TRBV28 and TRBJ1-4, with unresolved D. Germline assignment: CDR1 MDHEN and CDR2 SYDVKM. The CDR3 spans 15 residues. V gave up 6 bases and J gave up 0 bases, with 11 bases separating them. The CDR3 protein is CASREDMTTNEKLFF. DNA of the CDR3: TGTGCCAGCAGAGAAGACATGACAACTAATGAAAAACTGTTTTTT.

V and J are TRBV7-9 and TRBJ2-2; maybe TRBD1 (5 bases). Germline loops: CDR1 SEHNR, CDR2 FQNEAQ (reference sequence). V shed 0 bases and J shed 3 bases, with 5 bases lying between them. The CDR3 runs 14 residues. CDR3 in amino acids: CASSLARDTGELFF. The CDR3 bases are TGTGCCAGCAGCTTAGCCAGGGACACCGGGGAGCTGTTTTTT.

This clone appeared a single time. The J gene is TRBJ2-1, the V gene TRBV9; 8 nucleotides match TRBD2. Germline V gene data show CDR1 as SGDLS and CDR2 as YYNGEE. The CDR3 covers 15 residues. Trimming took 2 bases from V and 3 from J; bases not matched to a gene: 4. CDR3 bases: TGTGCCAGCAGCGTTTGGACTAGCAGCTACAATGAGCAGTTCTTC. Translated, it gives CASSVWTSSYNEQFF.

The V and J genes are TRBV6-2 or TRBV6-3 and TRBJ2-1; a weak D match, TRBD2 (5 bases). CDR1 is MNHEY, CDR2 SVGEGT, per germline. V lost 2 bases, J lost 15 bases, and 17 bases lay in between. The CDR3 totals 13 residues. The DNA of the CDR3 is TGTGCCAGCAGTTACGAGACCCGGGAAGGTTGGTTCTTC. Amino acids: CASSYETREGWFF.

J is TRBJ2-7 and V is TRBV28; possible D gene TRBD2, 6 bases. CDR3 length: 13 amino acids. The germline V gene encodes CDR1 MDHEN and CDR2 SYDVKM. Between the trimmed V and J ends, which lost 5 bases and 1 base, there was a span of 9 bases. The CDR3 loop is CASSPGLSYEQYF. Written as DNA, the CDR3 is TGTGCCAGCAGTCCGGGACTGTCCTACGAGCAGTACTTC.

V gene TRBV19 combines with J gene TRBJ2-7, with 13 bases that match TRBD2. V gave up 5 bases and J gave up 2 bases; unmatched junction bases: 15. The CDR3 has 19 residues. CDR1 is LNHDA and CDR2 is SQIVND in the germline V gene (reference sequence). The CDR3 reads CASSSRLAGGSFTTYEQYF. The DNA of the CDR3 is TGTGCCAGTAGTTCACGACTAGCGGGAGGTTCATTCACTACCTACGAGCAGTACTTC.

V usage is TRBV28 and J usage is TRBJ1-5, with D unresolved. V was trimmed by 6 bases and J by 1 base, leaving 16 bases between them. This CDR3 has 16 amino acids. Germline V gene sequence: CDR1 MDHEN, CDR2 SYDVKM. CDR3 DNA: TGTGCCAGCAGCACAGTATCCGATTGGAGCAATCAGCCCCAGCATTTT. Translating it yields CASSTVSDWSNQPQHF.

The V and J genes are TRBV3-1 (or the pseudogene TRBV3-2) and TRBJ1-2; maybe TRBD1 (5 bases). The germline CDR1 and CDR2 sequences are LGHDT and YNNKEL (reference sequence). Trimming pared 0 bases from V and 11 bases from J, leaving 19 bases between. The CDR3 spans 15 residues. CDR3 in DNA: TGTGCCAGCAGCCAAGAGGTGCTTGGACATAGCGGGTACACCTTC. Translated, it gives CASSQEVLGHSGYTF.

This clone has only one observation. For the CDR3, the DNA is TGTGCCACCAGCAGAGATCTCGCTCTCGGCTGGAGCACTGAAGCTTTCTTT. Translated: CATSRDLALGWSTEAFF. The V and J genes are TRBV15 and TRBJ1-1; D call uncertain. CDR3 length equals 17 residues. Per the germline V gene, CDR1 is LNHNV and CDR2 is YYDKDF (reference sequence). Between the trimmed V and J ends, which lost 0 bases and 4 bases, there was a span of 18 bases.

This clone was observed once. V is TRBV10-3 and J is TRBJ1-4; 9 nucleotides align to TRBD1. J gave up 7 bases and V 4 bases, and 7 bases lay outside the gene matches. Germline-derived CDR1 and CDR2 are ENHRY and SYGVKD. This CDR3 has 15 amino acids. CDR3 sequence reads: CAISVGQGMSEKLFF. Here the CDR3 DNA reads TGTGCCATCAGTGTAGGACAGGGGATGAGTGAAAAACTGTTTTTT.

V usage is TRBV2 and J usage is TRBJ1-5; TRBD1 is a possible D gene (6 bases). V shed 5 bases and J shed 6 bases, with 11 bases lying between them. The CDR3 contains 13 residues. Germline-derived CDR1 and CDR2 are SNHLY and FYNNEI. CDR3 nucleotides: TGTGCCAGCAGTCCGGACAGATCTCAGCCCCAGCATTTT. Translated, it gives CASSPDRSQPQHF. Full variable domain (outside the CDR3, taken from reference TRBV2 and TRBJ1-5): EPEVTQTPSHQVTQMGQEVILRCVPISNHLYFYWYRQILGQKVEFLVSFYNNEISEKSEIFDDQFSVERPDGSNFTLKIRSTKLEDSAMYFCASSPDRSQPQHFGDGTRLSIL.

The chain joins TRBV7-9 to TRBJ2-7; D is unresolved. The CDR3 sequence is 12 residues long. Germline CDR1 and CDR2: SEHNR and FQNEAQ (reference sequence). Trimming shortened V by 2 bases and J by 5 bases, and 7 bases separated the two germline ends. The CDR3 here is CASSLMSDEQYF. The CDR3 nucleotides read TGTGCCAGCAGCTTAATGAGCGACGAGCAGTACTTC.

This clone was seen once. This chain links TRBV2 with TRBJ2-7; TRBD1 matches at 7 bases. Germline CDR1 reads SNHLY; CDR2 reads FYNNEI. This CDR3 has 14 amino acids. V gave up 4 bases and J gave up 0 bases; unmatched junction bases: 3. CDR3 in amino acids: CASSGGTVSYEQYF. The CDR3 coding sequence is TGTGCCAGCAGTGGGGGGACAGTCTCCTACGAGCAGTACTTC.